Given below is one T cell receptor (beta chain) in context. The CDR3 extends over 11 amino acids. CDR1 and CDR2 from the germline V gene are DFQATT and SNEGSKA (reference sequence). V was pared by 3 bases and J by 4 bases, with 7 bases between. This sample is part of a study of CD8 T cells in Susac syndrome. Reverse transcription of roughly 0.5 to 1 ug RNA used random hexamers. A single record per CDR3 protein comes from TCRdb applying MiXCR to the immunoSEQ multiplex PCR reads. The sample contains some 300,000 distinct CDR3 sequences, approximately 85% of which appear only once. The rearrangement links TRBV20-1 to TRBJ2-7, with D unclear. The source material was CD8+ T cells from PBMCs. This receptor was obtained from a human donor with multiple sclerosis. The DNA of the CDR3 is TGCAGTGCTAGTATACGGTACGAGCAGTACTTC. Protein sequence: CSASIRYEQYF.